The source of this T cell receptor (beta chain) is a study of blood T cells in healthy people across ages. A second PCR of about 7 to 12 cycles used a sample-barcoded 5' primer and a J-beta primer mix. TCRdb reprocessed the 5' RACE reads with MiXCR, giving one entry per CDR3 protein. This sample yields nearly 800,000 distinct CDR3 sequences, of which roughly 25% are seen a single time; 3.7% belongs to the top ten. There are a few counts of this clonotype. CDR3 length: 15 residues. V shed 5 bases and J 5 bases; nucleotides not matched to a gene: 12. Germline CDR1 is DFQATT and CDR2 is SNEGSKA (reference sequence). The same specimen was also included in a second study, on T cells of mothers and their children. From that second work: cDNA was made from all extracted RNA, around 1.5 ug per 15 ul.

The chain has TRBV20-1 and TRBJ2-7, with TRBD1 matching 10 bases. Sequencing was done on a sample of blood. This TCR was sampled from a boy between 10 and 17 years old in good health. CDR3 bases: TGCAGTGCTGCTCGCGGGACAGGGGTTCTAGACGAGCAGTACTTC. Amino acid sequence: CSAARGTGVLDEQYF.